The 22 T cell receptor beta chains below come from one sample, sequenced in a study of T cell repertoires in cytomegalovirus infection. TCRdb used MiXCR to reprocess the reads, holding one entry per CDR3 protein. Of 350,000 to 500,000 distinct CDR3 sequences in the sample, 25% to 40% were seen once. Specimen: PBMCs. The receptors derive from a human donor in good health (CMV status not recorded). Some clones in this sample may be carry-over from other donors' samples.

This clonotype was counted only a few times. The gene calls are TRBV4-3 and TRBJ1-5, with 8 bases fitting TRBD1. Germline V gene lookup returns CDR1 LGHNA and CDR2 YSLEER. The junction had 8 bases not matched to a gene; V was cut back by 0 bases and J by 4 bases. CDR3 length: 17 residues. Here the CDR3 reads CASSQDSPRQGNQPQHF. CDR3 nucleotide sequence: TGCGCCAGCAGCCAAGATAGCCCCCGACAGGGGAATCAGCCCCAGCATTTT.

The V gene is TRBV15, the J gene TRBJ1-5; tentative D call: TRBD1 (5 bases). This CDR3 region has 17 residues. Germline V gene sequence: CDR1 LNHNV, CDR2 YYDKDF (reference sequence). V lost 3 bases and J 4 bases, leaving 19 bases between the germline ends. CDR3: CATSSSRQRVTNQPQHF. The CDR3 DNA follows: TGTGCCACCAGCAGTTCGAGACAGAGGGTGACAAATCAGCCCCAGCATTTT.

Points on this clonotype: A much larger clone sits a single nucleotide away, making a read error possible. The rearrangement joins TRBV11-2 to TRBJ2-1; no clear D. V shed 5 bases and J shed 0 bases, with 14 bases lying between them. This CDR3 is 16 amino acids long. The germline V gene has CDR1 SGHAT and CDR2 FQNNGV. The CDR3 nucleotides are TGTGCCAGCAGCATAAGTGGTAACAGCTCCTACAATGAGCAGTTCTTC. Protein sequence: CASSISGNSSYNEQFF.

Only a few counts were recorded for this clonotype. V is TRBV4-3 and J is TRBJ2-7, with TRBD1 identical over 11 bases. V shed 3 bases and J 3 bases; nucleotides not matched to a gene: 10. Germline values: CDR1 LGHNA, CDR2 YSLEER. The CDR3 has 17 amino acids. CDR3 in amino acids: CASSHPRSGQGGYEQYF. For the CDR3, the DNA is TGCGCCAGCAGCCACCCCCGCTCGGGACAGGGGGGCTACGAGCAGTACTTC.

The chain is built from TRBV28 and TRBJ1-3; the D gene is possibly TRBD1 (5 bases). Germline V CDR1 and CDR2: MDHEN, SYDVKM. Between the trimmed V and J ends, which lost 6 bases and 1 base, there was a span of 19 bases. This CDR3 is built from 17 residues. The CDR3 spells CASSTPLVRESGNTIYF. The CDR3 bases are TGTGCCAGCAGCACCCCCCTGGTCAGGGAATCTGGAAACACCATATATTTT.

This clonotype was counted between two and nine times. The chain joins TRBV24-1 to TRBJ2-2, with unresolved D. The CDR3 sequence is 15 residues long. Germline-derived CDR1 and CDR2 are KGHDR and SFDVKD. Trimming removed 3 bases at V and 2 bases at J, with 9 bases between. Here the CDR3 reads CATSDLRSNTGELFF. CDR3 DNA sequence: TGTGCCACCAGTGATCTCAGGTCCAACACCGGGGAGCTGTTTTTT.

This clonotype was counted ten times or more. The V gene is TRBV12-3 or TRBV12-4, the J gene TRBJ1-5; 7 bases map to TRBD1. This CDR3 spans 14 amino acids. V lost 6 bases, J lost 6 bases, and 8 bases stayed unmatched. The CDR3 DNA reads TGTGCCAGCAGCCTTGACAGGGCTGCTCAGCCCCAGCATTTT. Its protein product is CASSLDRAAQPQHF.

The chain carries TRBV12-3 or TRBV12-4 and TRBJ2-1; 8 bases are shared with TRBD2. The V segment lost 3 bases and the J segment 0 bases; nucleotides outside the gene matches: 4. There are 16 residues in the CDR3. As DNA, the CDR3 is TGTGCCAGCAGTTTTACGGCGGGGGGCTCCTACAATGAGCAGTTCTTC. It codes for CASSFTAGGSYNEQFF.

The table lists this clonotype with a few counts. This chain connects TRBV5-4 to TRBJ2-7; unclear D gene. Trimming stripped 4 bases from V and 3 bases from J, with 14 bases between. The CDR3 consists of 14 residues. Germline values: CDR1 SGHNT, CDR2 YYREEE (reference sequence). The CDR3 DNA is TGTGCCAGCAGCCCTCCAGGCAAACGCTACGAGCAGTACTTC. Amino acid sequence: CASSPPGKRYEQYF.

Comment on this clonotype: The junction differs from germline at one of its ends, possibly a read error. The rearrangement links TRBV7-2 to TRBJ1-4; D remains unclear. Germline CDR1 and CDR2: SGHTA and FQGNSA. The CDR3 consists of 15 residues. For the CDR3, the DNA is TGTTCCAGCAGCCTGCTCAGGTCAACTAATGAAAAACTTTTTTTT. It codes for CSSSLLRSTNEKLFF.

Many counts were recorded for this clonotype. The gene calls are TRBV7-8 and TRBJ2-1; unclear D gene. V gave up 1 base and J gave up 3 bases, with 4 bases separating them. This CDR3 has 13 amino acids. Per germline, CDR1 SGHVS and CDR2 FQNEAQ. CDR3 loop: CASSLEVYNEQFF. The DNA for the CDR3 is TGTGCCAGCAGCTTAGAAGTCTACAATGAGCAGTTCTTC.

Comment on this clonotype: A much larger clone differs from this one at a single base, so this may be a read error. The chain couples TRBV6-2 or TRBV6-3 to TRBJ2-1, with D perhaps TRBD2 (6 bases). CDR3 length equals 15 residues. With 5 bases removed from V and 7 bases from J, the gap between germline ends came to 18 bases. CDR1 and CDR2 (germline): MNHEY, SVGEGT. This CDR3 is CASSNEAAGGNEQFF. CDR3 DNA: TGTGCCAGCAGTAATGAAGCAGCGGGCGGGAATGAGCAGTTCTTC.

The chain couples TRBV15 to TRBJ2-5; 7 positions match TRBD1. V was pared by 1 base and J by 8 bases, with 1 base of the junction left unmatched. Germline values: CDR1 LNHNV, CDR2 YYDKDF (reference sequence). The CDR3 spans 12 residues. The CDR3 protein is CATSRGQGTQYF. Written as DNA, the CDR3 is TGTGCCACCAGCAGAGGACAGGGCACCCAGTACTTC.

Many counts were recorded for this clonotype. The chain is built from TRBV7-2 and TRBJ2-5; 10 bases align to TRBD2. The CDR3 loop spans 16 amino acids. V lost 1 base and J lost 5; bases outside the gene matches: 7. The germline V gene has CDR1 SGHTA and CDR2 FQGNSA. The DNA of the CDR3 is TGTGCCAGCAGCTTAGGACAGCGGGGGGGCTGGGAGACCCAGTACTTC. It is translated as CASSLGQRGGWETQYF.

This chain uses TRBV3-1 with TRBJ2-7, with D maybe TRBD2 (7 bases). Trimming removed 0 bases at V and 5 bases at J, with 17 bases between. The CDR3 runs to 16 residues. From germline, CDR1 is LGHDT and CDR2 YNNKEL (reference sequence). The CDR3 coding sequence is TGTGCCAGCAGCCAAGAGGGATCGGGGGGCTTTGACGAGCAGTACTTC. Its translation is CASSQEGSGGFDEQYF.

The CDR3 bases are TGTGCTAGTGGGTTTTGGGGGTACGAGCAGTACTTC. This sequence encodes CASGFWGYEQYF. The rearrangement links TRBV12-5 to TRBJ2-7; the D call may be TRBD1 or TRBD2 (5 bases each). Trimming shortened V by 6 bases and J by 4 bases, and 10 bases separated the two germline ends. The CDR3 spans 12 residues. In germline, CDR1 is LGHNT, CDR2 FRNRAP.

This clonotype was seen only a few times. This chain links TRBV12-3 or TRBV12-4 with TRBJ2-3; D tentatively fits TRBD1 or TRBD2 (6 bases each). Trimming took 5 bases from V and 9 from J, leaving 15 bases between them. This CDR3 region has 13 residues. Written as DNA, the CDR3 is TGTGCCAGCAGTCCTTTGATAGGGGGGACGCAGTATTTT. Amino acid sequence: CASSPLIGGTQYF.

This chain links TRBV6-6 with TRBJ1-2; TRBD1 matches at 8 bases. J lost 7 bases, V lost 3 bases, and 4 bases had no gene match. Germline CDR1 MNHNY, CDR2 SVGAGI (reference sequence). The CDR3 length is 13 residues. The CDR3 DNA reads TGTGCCAGCAGTTATTTACAGGGGGTTGGCTACACCTTC. Its translation is CASSYLQGVGYTF.

In regard to this clonotype: A read error is possible here, since a much larger clone lies one base away. J is TRBJ1-3 and V is TRBV7-2; D gene uncertain. V dropped 4 bases and J dropped 5 bases, with 12 bases sitting between them. The length of the CDR3 is 14 residues. Germline CDR1 and CDR2: SGHTA and FQGNSA. The CDR3 DNA reads as TGTGCCAGCAGCTCACAGTGGGCTAGAAACACCATATATTTT. It codes for CASSSQWARNTIYF.

The sample holds many counts of this clonotype. This chain joins TRBV7-2 and TRBJ2-7, with 7 nucleotides matching TRBD1. The germline CDR1 and CDR2 sequences are SGHTA and FQGNSA. CDR3 length: 14 amino acids. V lost 4 bases to trimming and J lost 2 bases; unmatched junction nucleotides: 5. Here the CDR3 reads CASSWNRGPYEQYF. The CDR3 nucleotides read TGTGCCAGCAGCTGGAACAGGGGACCCTACGAGCAGTACTTC.

Only a few counts were recorded for this clonotype. The V call is TRBV10-3, the J call TRBJ1-1, with no clear D. Trimming removed 1 base from V and 8 bases from J, with 14 bases in between. From germline, CDR1 is ENHRY and CDR2 SYGVKD. This CDR3 spans 14 amino acids. The CDR3 reads CAISEYLRVREAFF. DNA of the CDR3: TGTGCCATCAGTGAGTATCTCCGGGTACGGGAAGCTTTCTTT.

This clonotype showed up many times. The genes are TRBV7-2 and TRBJ1-5; D is ambiguous. Trimming left V 2 bases short and J 7 bases short, with 12 bases between. Germline values: CDR1 SGHTA, CDR2 FQGNSA. The CDR3 extends over 14 amino acids. CDR3 amino acids: CASSLYPLGQPQHF. As DNA, the CDR3 is TGTGCCAGCAGCTTATACCCCCTCGGGCAGCCCCAGCATTTT.